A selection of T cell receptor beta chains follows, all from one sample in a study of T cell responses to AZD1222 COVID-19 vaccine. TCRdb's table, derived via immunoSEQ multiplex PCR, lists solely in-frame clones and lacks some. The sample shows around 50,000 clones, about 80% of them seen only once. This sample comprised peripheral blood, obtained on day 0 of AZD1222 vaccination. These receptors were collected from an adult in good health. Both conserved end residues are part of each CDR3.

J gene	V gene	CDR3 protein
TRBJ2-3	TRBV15	CATSRERGSLTDTQYF
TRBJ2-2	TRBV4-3	CASSQLAGQGIGTGELFF
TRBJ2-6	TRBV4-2	CASSQRDPGYSGANVLTF
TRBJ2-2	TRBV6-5	CASSYLPTGRPGELFF
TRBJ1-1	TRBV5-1	CASSFARGTEAFF
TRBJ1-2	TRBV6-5	CASSYLRTGGSYGYTF
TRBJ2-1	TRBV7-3	CASSSPGYNEQFF
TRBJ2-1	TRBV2	CASSVLEQFF
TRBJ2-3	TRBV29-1	CSVDRAVSTDTQYF
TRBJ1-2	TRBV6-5	CASSPGGQANYGYTF
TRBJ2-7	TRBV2	CASSEALNQYEQYF
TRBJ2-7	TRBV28	CASSFRSGSYEQYF
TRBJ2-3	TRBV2	CASRVNGLAGANTQYF
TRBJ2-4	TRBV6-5	CASSQGTENIQYF
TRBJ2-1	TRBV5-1	CASSFRLAGGPNKGNEQFF
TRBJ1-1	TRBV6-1	CASSDGTGLLGAEAFF
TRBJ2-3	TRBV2	CAIKRTSGFTDTQYF
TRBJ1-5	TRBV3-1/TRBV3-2	CASSQLYSNQPQHF
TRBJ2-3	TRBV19	CASSILAGAPDTQYF
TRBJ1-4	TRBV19	CASSIGTGPEKLFF
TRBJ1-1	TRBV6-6	CAVGHTEAFF
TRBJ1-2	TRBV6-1	CASSEAHLSGFDGYTF
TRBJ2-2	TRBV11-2	CASSLVATSRRAGELFF
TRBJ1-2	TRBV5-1	CASSSQGIGGYTF
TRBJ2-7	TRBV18	CASSPGQGLEQYF
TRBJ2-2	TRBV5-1	CASSLGTANTGELFF
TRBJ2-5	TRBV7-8	CASSLGTSGRAKETQYF
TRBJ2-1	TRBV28	CACRGSGGLTYNEQFF
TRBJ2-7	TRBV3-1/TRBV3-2	CASSRLQEGYEQYF
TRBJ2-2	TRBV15	CATRITGTGELFF
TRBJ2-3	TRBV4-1	CASSQDFAAGTDTQYF
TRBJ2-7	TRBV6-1	CASSEGAGLEQYF
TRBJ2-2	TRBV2	CASSKQPRELFF
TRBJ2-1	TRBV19	CASDRGRSSYNEQFF
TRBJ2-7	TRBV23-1	CASSQSRDSDSYEQYF
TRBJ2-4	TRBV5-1	CASSTGLTGRNIQYF
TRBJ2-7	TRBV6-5	CASTSDDPSYEQYF
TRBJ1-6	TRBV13	CASSLPEKGGDSPLHF
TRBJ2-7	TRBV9	CASSVGWDRGNSYEQYF
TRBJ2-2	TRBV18	CASSPGGNTGELFF
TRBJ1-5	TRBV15	CATRTGGSNQPQHF
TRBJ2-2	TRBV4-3	CASSQGRTVYTGELFF
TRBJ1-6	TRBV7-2	CASSLSLSSYNSPLHF
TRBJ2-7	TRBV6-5	CASRGLAGTLYEQYF
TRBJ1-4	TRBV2	CASSEQGGGEKLFF
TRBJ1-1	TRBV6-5	CASGTRWTEAFF
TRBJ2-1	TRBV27	CASSLSTVFRGSPFF
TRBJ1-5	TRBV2	CASSADRQPSQPQHF
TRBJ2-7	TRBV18	CASSPLAGGESVGYEQYF